These 30 T cell receptor beta chains were sequenced from one sample in a study of blood T cell repertoires in COVID-19. Only in-frame clones appear in the TCRdb table, and some are missing; sequencing was by immunoSEQ multiplex PCR. The sample yields over 200,000 clones, 83% seen once. The specimen was peripheral blood. These receptors originate from a woman between 25 and 40 years old with COVID-19, enrolled during active disease.

The chain is built from TRBV29-1 and TRBJ2-1; the match to TRBD2 covers 11 bases. Germline loops: CDR1 SQVTM, CDR2 ANQGSEA. CDR3 length: 21 residues. With V trimmed by 0 bases and J by 7 bases, 23 bases remained unmatched. The CDR3 loop is CSVEDSAELDSGGATPNEQFF. In DNA form, the CDR3 reads TGCAGCGTTGAAGATTCGGCCGAGTTGGATAGCGGGGGGGCAACGCCGAATGAGCAGTTCTTC.

In DNA, the CDR3 is TGCGCCAGCAGCCAAGCCGACAGGGCGGCAGGAAACACCATATATTTT. It translates to CASSQADRAAGNTIYF. J is TRBJ1-3 and V is TRBV4-3, with 7 bases fitting TRBD1. CDR1 LGHNA and CDR2 YSLEER come from the germline V gene. The CDR3 is 16 amino acids. V trimming: 1 base; J trimming: 4 bases; junction bases outside the gene matches: 7.

This chain connects TRBV5-1 to TRBJ2-2, with D tentatively TRBD2 (6 bases). V was pared by 4 bases and J by 5 bases, with 12 bases between. The CDR3 contains 14 residues. From germline, CDR1 is SGHRS and CDR2 YFSETQ. The CDR3 DNA is TGCGCCAGCAGCCGGGACGGACTAACCGGGGAGCTGTTTTTT. It yields the protein CASSRDGLTGELFF.

The V and J genes are TRBV5-1 and TRBJ2-7; D unresolved. Trimming shortened V by 2 bases and J by 6 bases, and 9 bases separated the two germline ends. CDR1 and CDR2 from the germline V gene are SGHRS and YFSETQ. This CDR3 spans 12 amino acids. In DNA, the CDR3 is TGCGCCAGCAGCTTTAGCCCGAGCGAGCAGTACTTC. It encodes CASSFSPSEQYF.

The genes are TRBV14 and TRBJ2-2; 13 nucleotides line up with TRBD2. CDR3 length: 16 amino acids. V shed 4 bases, J shed 5 bases, and the junction held 4 bases outside the gene matches. Germline-derived CDR1 and CDR2 are SGHDN and FVKESK. This CDR3 is CASSRRLAGGTGELFF. The CDR3 DNA follows: TGTGCCAGCAGCCGACGACTAGCGGGAGGTACCGGGGAGCTGTTTTTT.

The CDR3: CASSQVSVMNTGELFF. Written as DNA, the CDR3 is TGCGCCAGCAGCCAAGTGAGTGTGATGAACACCGGGGAGCTGTTTTTT. This chain uses TRBV4-1 with TRBJ2-2; no firm D call. The V gene's germline CDR1 is MGHRA and CDR2 YSYEKL. V lost 1 base and J lost 1, with 10 bases in between. This CDR3 has 16 amino acids.

V and J are TRBV5-1 and TRBJ1-1; maybe TRBD1 (5 bases). Germline loops: CDR1 SGHRS, CDR2 YFSETQ. V was cut by 2 bases and J by 5 bases, with 7 bases left in between. The CDR3 extends over 12 amino acids. The DNA of the CDR3 is TGCGCCAGCAGCTTTGGGGGGACTGAAGCTTTCTTT. This translates into CASSFGGTEAFF.

This clone has a single count. The rearrangement joins TRBV15 to TRBJ1-2; 7 bases map to TRBD1. This CDR3 contains 13 residues. The V gene's germline CDR1 is LNHNV and CDR2 YYDKDF (reference sequence). Trimming cost V 5 bases and J 2 bases; bases outside gene matches: 2. CDR3 residues: CATSGTDNYGYTF. The DNA of the CDR3 is TGTGCCACCAGCGGGACAGACAACTATGGCTACACCTTC.

The chain is built from TRBV11-2 and TRBJ1-4, with a possible D match to TRBD1 (6 bases). The CDR3 has 14 amino acids. Trimming took off 2 bases at V and 5 bases at J, with 9 bases between the two ends. The germline gives CDR1 SGHAT, CDR2 FQNNGV. The CDR3 here is CASSLMTGNEKLFF. Written as DNA, the CDR3 is TGTGCCAGCAGCTTAATGACAGGCAATGAAAAACTGTTTTTT.

This clone has only a few counts. The chain uses TRBV9 and TRBJ1-4; D is uncertain. Trimming pared 1 base from V and 2 bases from J, leaving 9 bases between. The CDR3 spans 15 residues. Germline CDR1 and CDR2: SGDLS and YYNGEE. CDR3 sequence (DNA): TGTGCCAGCAGCGTATCGGGTGATACTAATGAAAAACTGTTTTTT. Translation gives CASSVSGDTNEKLFF.

This clone was seen once. This chain joins TRBV6-1 and TRBJ2-3; D is unresolved. Germline values: CDR1 MNHNS, CDR2 SASEGT. The V end was cut by 3 bases, the J end by 3 bases, with 4 bases between. The CDR3 covers 12 residues. The CDR3 DNA follows: TGTGCCAGCAGTGACAGTACAGATACGCAGTATTTT. It is translated as CASSDSTDTQYF.

DNA for the CDR3: TGTGCCAGCAGAGACGACGGGGGCTATGGCTACACCTTC. Translating gives CASRDDGGYGYTF. The chain couples TRBV2 to TRBJ1-2, with D tentatively TRBD1 (5 bases). The CDR3 is 13 residues long. CDR1 and CDR2 from the germline V gene are SNHLY and FYNNEI. The V end was cut by 6 bases, the J end by 4 bases, with 12 bases between.

The chain uses TRBV7-3 and TRBJ2-5, with D perhaps TRBD2 (6 bases). Trimming pared 2 bases from V and 2 bases from J, leaving 18 bases between. The CDR3 is made up of 17 amino acids. Germline CDR1 reads SGHTA; CDR2 reads FQGTGA. CDR3 bases: TGTGCCAGCAGCTTAGGGGTACTAGCAGCCGATCAAGAGACCCAGTACTTC. It is translated as CASSLGVLAADQETQYF.

The rearrangement uses TRBV14 and TRBJ2-3, with 8 positions matching TRBD2. J was trimmed by 5 bases and V by 0 bases; bases with no gene match: 10. The V gene's germline CDR1 is SGHDN and CDR2 FVKESK. The CDR3 is 17 amino acids. The CDR3: CASSQDPLGRAIDTQYF. The DNA of the CDR3 is TGTGCCAGCAGCCAAGACCCTCTCGGGAGGGCAATAGATACGCAGTATTTT.

The chain uses TRBV7-8 and TRBJ2-2, with a possible D match to TRBD2 (5 bases). Trimming took off 4 bases at V and 7 bases at J, with 10 bases between the two ends. Germline CDR1 is SGHVS and CDR2 is FQNEAQ. This CDR3 spans 13 amino acids. The DNA of the CDR3 is TGTGCCAGCAGCTCCGGAGGTATCGGGGAGCTGTTTTTT. This sequence encodes CASSSGGIGELFF.

This sequence joins TRBV28 and TRBJ2-7, with 8 nucleotides matching TRBD1. There are 15 residues in the CDR3. Germline CDR1 MDHEN, CDR2 SYDVKM. The trim removed 7 bases at V and 2 bases at J, leaving 10 bases unmatched. The CDR3 DNA reads TGTGCCAGCACCATTTCCCCGGGACAGGCCTACGAGCAGTACTTC. It is translated as CASTISPGQAYEQYF.

The genes are TRBV19 and TRBJ1-1; 9 bases align to TRBD1. The CDR3 consists of 16 residues. V lost 5 bases to trimming and J lost 5 bases; unmatched junction nucleotides: 12. CDR1 is LNHDA, CDR2 SQIVND, per germline (reference sequence). CDR3 in amino acids: CASSLLAGQGGTEAFF. CDR3 sequence (DNA): TGTGCCAGTAGTCTCCTTGCGGGACAGGGAGGTACTGAAGCTTTCTTT.

V usage is TRBV7-9 and J usage is TRBJ2-2; D gene unclear. The CDR3 totals 14 residues. Germline V gene data show CDR1 as SEHNR and CDR2 as FQNEAQ (reference sequence). The germline V and J ends were trimmed by 1 base and 5 bases, with 8 bases remaining between them. This CDR3 reads CASSLDTITGELFF. In DNA form, the CDR3 reads TGTGCCAGCAGCTTAGATACTATAACCGGGGAGCTGTTTTTT.

The chain employs TRBV7-9 and TRBJ2-5; tentatively, D is TRBD1 (5 bases). CDR1 SEHNR and CDR2 FQNEAQ come from the germline V gene (reference sequence). CDR3 length equals 13 residues. Trimming removed 5 bases at V and 1 base at J, with 8 bases between. The CDR3 sequence: CASSHDSQETQYF. In DNA form, the CDR3 reads TGTGCCAGCAGCCACGACAGCCAAGAGACCCAGTACTTC.

This chain links TRBV2 with TRBJ1-2, with a weak D call TRBD1 (6 bases). Trimming left V 5 bases short and J 5 bases short, with 12 bases between. Germline V gene sequence: CDR1 SNHLY, CDR2 FYNNEI. The CDR3 contains 13 residues. The CDR3 DNA reads TGTGCCAGCAGTCCAGGACAGCAGTATGGCTACACCTTC. This sequence encodes CASSPGQQYGYTF.

The chain couples TRBV27 to TRBJ2-5; 9 bases match TRBD2. Germline trimming cut 5 bases from V and 4 bases from J; bases unmatched to any gene: 8. This CDR3 is 15 amino acids long. Germline V gives CDR1 MNHEY, CDR2 SMNVEV (reference sequence). CDR3 region: CASSTLGLARETQYF. The DNA of the CDR3 is TGTGCCAGCAGTACCCTGGGACTAGCTAGAGAGACCCAGTACTTC.

CDR3: CASSPSLAATYNEQFF. The CDR3 nucleotides read TGTGCCAGCAGCCCGTCCCTAGCGGCGACCTACAATGAGCAGTTCTTC. This chain uses TRBV7-2 with TRBJ2-1, with 7 bases lining up with TRBD2. The V gene's germline CDR1 is SGHTA and CDR2 FQGNSA. V lost 5 bases, J lost 2 bases, and 9 bases stayed unmatched. This CDR3 contains 16 residues.

This rearrangement joins TRBV7-8 to TRBJ2-3; the D gene is possibly TRBD1 (6 bases). The germline V and J ends were trimmed by 5 bases and 4 bases, with 19 bases remaining between them. The V gene's germline CDR1 is SGHVS and CDR2 FQNEAQ. The CDR3 loop spans 16 amino acids. CDR3 nucleotide sequence: TGTGCCAGCAGCATTAGTATGGGGGCCGGGCCAGATACGCAGTATTTT. Protein product: CASSISMGAGPDTQYF. The full variable domain, completed using reference TRBV7-8 and TRBJ2-3, is GAGVSQSPRYKVAKRGQDVALRCDPISGHVSLFWYQQALGQGPEFLTYFQNEAQLDKSGLPSDRFFAERPEGSVSTLKIQRTQQEDSAVYLCASSISMGAGPDTQYFGPGTRLTVL.

The table lists this clone with a few counts. This sequence joins TRBV27 and TRBJ2-6; 11 nucleotides align to TRBD1. With V trimmed by 6 bases and J by 0 bases, 10 bases remained unmatched. Germline lookup yields CDR1 MNHEY and CDR2 SMNVEV (reference sequence). The CDR3 contains 19 residues. The CDR3 bases are TGTGCCAGCAGCCAGCGGACAGGGGGCGTGATCTCTGGGGCCAACGTCCTGACTTTC. This gives the protein CASSQRTGGVISGANVLTF.

CDR3 protein: CASSSSGRDTQYF. In nucleotides, the CDR3 is TGTGCCAGCAGCTCCAGCGGGAGGGATACGCAGTATTTT. The chain employs TRBV7-3 and TRBJ2-3; 9 nucleotides align to TRBD2. Per germline, CDR1 SGHTA and CDR2 FQGTGA. This CDR3 has 13 amino acids. J lost 6 bases, V lost 4 bases, and 2 bases had no gene match.

V usage is TRBV3-1 (or the pseudogene TRBV3-2) and J usage is TRBJ1-3; D might be TRBD1 (5 bases). Germline CDR1 and CDR2: LGHDT and YNNKEL (reference sequence). Trimming pared 0 bases from V and 4 bases from J, leaving 19 bases between. This CDR3 has 18 residues. The CDR3 loop reads CASSQEDEKGHRGNTIYF. The CDR3, as DNA: TGTGCCAGCAGCCAAGAGGACGAAAAGGGTCACAGGGGAAACACCATATATTTT.

The V gene is TRBV15, the J gene TRBJ2-5; D not certain. CDR3 length: 13 amino acids. Per the germline V gene, CDR1 is LNHNV and CDR2 is YYDKDF (reference sequence). Trimming pared 0 bases from V and 5 bases from J, leaving 7 bases between. The CDR3: CATSRDLSETQYF. The CDR3 region has the DNA TGTGCCACCAGCAGAGATCTGAGCGAGACCCAGTACTTC.

The chain recombines TRBV2 with TRBJ1-4; 7 bases fit TRBD1. The junction had 8 bases not matched to a gene; V was cut back by 7 bases and J by 0 bases. CDR1 and CDR2 (germline): SNHLY, FYNNEI. CDR3 length: 16 amino acids. This CDR3 reads CASTRDRLATNEKLFF. The DNA for the CDR3 is TGTGCCAGCACAAGGGACAGACTCGCAACTAATGAAAAACTGTTTTTT.

The CDR3 DNA reads TGTGCCAGCAGTTTAACAGGGGGGAGTAGTTGGGAGCAGTACTTC. Protein product: CASSLTGGSSWEQYF. This chain uses TRBV28 with TRBJ2-7; TRBD1 agrees at 8 bases. The CDR3 has 15 amino acids. V gave up 2 bases and J gave up 7 bases; unmatched junction bases: 10. Germline CDR1 reads MDHEN; CDR2 reads SYDVKM.

CDR3 sequence (DNA): TGTGCCAGCAGCTCCTCTCACTCCCTCGGCGAGCAGTACTTC. Translated: CASSSSHSLGEQYF. This chain links TRBV9 with TRBJ2-7; D gene uncertain. Trimming shortened V by 4 bases and J by 6 bases, and 17 bases separated the two germline ends. Germline assignment: CDR1 SGDLS and CDR2 YYNGEE. The CDR3 runs 14 residues.